The rows below give T cell receptor beta chains drawn from one sample of a study of blood T cell repertoires in COVID-19. Sequencing used immunoSEQ multiplex PCR; TCRdb keeps in-frame clones, though not all of them. Found here are under 100,000 clones, 85% of them singletons; the top ten hold 10% to 15%. The sequenced material came from peripheral blood. The receptors were gathered from a woman aged 70-85 years with active or convalescent COVID-19. CDR3s include the opening cysteine and the closing phenylalanine or tryptophan. A D gene is named only where the DNA matches it firmly. Clone size is shown for a subset of rows, as once, few, many or a class of expanded clone.

abundance	v_gene	d_gene	j_gene	CDR3nt	CDR3aa
-	TRBV5-1	-	TRBJ2-3	TGCGCCAGCAGCTTGTACCTTGGCTCAGATACGCAGTATTTT	CASSLYLGSDTQYF
once	TRBV19	TRBD1	TRBJ1-2	TGTGCCAGTAGTAGCGAAAGACAGGGGGGAACCTATGGCTACACCTTC	CASSSERQGGTYGYTF
-	TRBV7-9	TRBD1	TRBJ2-7	TGTGCCAGCAGCCCAAAACAGGGGTCCTACGAGCAGTACTTC	CASSPKQGSYEQYF
-	TRBV6-6	-	TRBJ1-4	TGTGCCAGCAGAAACTCGGGGGGCGAAAAACTGTTTTTT	CASRNSGGEKLFF
-	TRBV7-2	-	TRBJ1-4	TGTGCCAGCAGCGTACACAGGGTTCCTAATGAAAAACTGTTTTTT	CASSVHRVPNEKLFF
-	TRBV5-4	-	TRBJ2-2	TGTGCCAGCAGCTTGTCCCCTGCAGGCACCGGGGAGCTGTTTTTT	CASSLSPAGTGELFF
-	TRBV6-2/TRBV6-3	-	TRBJ2-7	TGTGCCAGCAGTAGGGGCGCTGCCGTCTCCTACGAGCAGTACTTC	CASSRGAAVSYEQYF
few	TRBV7-6	-	TRBJ2-2	TGTGCCAGCAGCCAGACAGACGCGAACACCGGGGAGCTGTTTTTT	CASSQTDANTGELFF
-	TRBV4-1	TRBD2	TRBJ2-5	TGCGCCAGCAGCCAGATTGGACTAGCGGGGGGGGCGGAGACCCAGTACTTC	CASSQIGLAGGAETQYF
-	TRBV7-2	-	TRBJ1-1	TGTGCCAGCAGCCCGGGGGGCGGACAGAACACTGAAGCTTTCTTT	CASSPGGGQNTEAFF
-	TRBV6-6	-	TRBJ2-7	TGTGCCAGCAGTTACCAGGTAGAGCAGTACTTC	CASSYQVEQYF
-	TRBV19	-	TRBJ1-4	TGTGCCAGTAGTTTGGGGGCGCTTGGAGAAAAACTGTTTTTT	CASSLGALGEKLFF
-	TRBV5-6	-	TRBJ1-3	TGTGCCAGCACGCAGACAGGAACCTCTGGAAACACCATATATTTT	CASTQTGTSGNTIYF
-	TRBV2	-	TRBJ2-7	TGTGCCAGCAGTGCACAGGGAATCTACGAGCAGTACTTC	CASSAQGIYEQYF
-	TRBV6-5	-	TRBJ1-2	TGTGCCAGCAGCAACCAGGGGTTACCTGGCTACACCTTC	CASSNQGLPGYTF
-	TRBV4-2	TRBD2	TRBJ2-1	TGTGCCAGCAGCCCACTAGCGGGGGGGAAACATGAGCAGTTCTTC	CASSPLAGGKHEQFF
few	TRBV29-1	TRBD1	TRBJ1-1	TGCAGCGTCCTAGGGACAGGGAACACTGAAGCTTTCTTT	CSVLGTGNTEAFF
-	TRBV29-1	-	TRBJ1-2	TGCAGCGGAAATCCCCTCGCCGGTCGCTACACCTTC	CSGNPLAGRYTF
-	TRBV19	TRBD1	TRBJ1-3	TGTGCCAGTATACTCACAGGGGGCTCCACCATATATTTT	CASILTGGSTIYF
-	TRBV20-1	-	TRBJ2-1	TGCAGTGCTAGTGGGGACGGAGCGGGTGGCGAAGAGCAGTTCTTC	CSASGDGAGGEEQFF
-	TRBV2	-	TRBJ1-4	TGTGCCAGCAGTGGGCGAGGGAGGGGGGAAAAACTGTTTTTT	CASSGRGRGEKLFF
-	TRBV15	-	TRBJ2-5	TGTGCCACCAGCAGAGGGCGAGTGGGAGGGGGCCAAGAGACCCAGTACTTC	CATSRGRVGGGQETQYF
-	TRBV25-1	-	TRBJ1-1	TGTGCCAGCAGAGATTTCAACGGAGGGCCTAACACTGAAGCTTTCTTT	CASRDFNGGPNTEAFF
-	TRBV9	TRBD2	TRBJ2-7	TGTGCCAGCAGCGTATCTGGGACTAGCGGGGAGTACGAGCAGTACTTC	CASSVSGTSGEYEQYF
once	TRBV6-5	-	TRBJ2-5	TGTGCCAGCAGTCGCTTCTCCGGGCAAGAGACCCAGTACTTC	CASSRFSGQETQYF
-	TRBV6-5	TRBD1	TRBJ1-4	TGTGCCAGCAGGTCTACAGGGGGCTCTGAAAAACTGTTTTTT	CASRSTGGSEKLFF
-	TRBV6-5	TRBD1	TRBJ1-2	TGTGCCAGCAGTTACTCAGGGTGGACAGGGGAAGGCTACACCTTC	CASSYSGWTGEGYTF
-	TRBV7-9	-	TRBJ2-1	TGTGCCAGCAGCTTAGGGCATGGGGCCGGCACCCGCGATGAGCAGTTCTTC	CASSLGHGAGTRDEQFF
-	TRBV18	TRBD2	TRBJ2-1	TGTGCCAGCTCTCCCAATCTAGCGGGGGGCGACAATGAGCAGTTCTTC	CASSPNLAGGDNEQFF
-	TRBV7-9	-	TRBJ1-4	TGTGCCAGCAGGAGCAGGTTAGGGGATGAAAAACTGTTTTTT	CASRSRLGDEKLFF
-	TRBV5-1	TRBD1	TRBJ1-2	TGCGCCAGCAGGCGGACAGGTGATTCCTATGGCTACACCTTC	CASRRTGDSYGYTF
-	TRBV2	TRBD1	TRBJ2-5	TGTGCCAGCAGCAATACAGGGGGCCGAGAGACCCAGTACTTC	CASSNTGGRETQYF
-	TRBV7-2	TRBD2	TRBJ2-5	TGTGCCAGCAGCTTAGCAGGCGGGAGCGGAGAGACCCAGTACTTC	CASSLAGGSGETQYF
-	TRBV28	TRBD1	TRBJ1-2	TGTGCCAGCAGCCGATTCACGGGACAGGGGGAAAATTACTATGGCTACACCTTC	CASSRFTGQGENYYGYTF
-	TRBV5-6	-	TRBJ2-7	TGTGCCAGCAGCTCCTCCTGGCGGGTAGGATCTTTATACGAGCAGTACTTC	CASSSSWRVGSLYEQYF
-	TRBV27	TRBD2	TRBJ2-6	TGTGCCAGCAGCGGGGGGGAGAGACTCTCTGGGGCCAACGTCCTGACTTTC	CASSGGERLSGANVLTF
-	TRBV27	-	TRBJ1-5	TGTGCCAGCAGTACTACGTATCACCCCAATCAGCCCCAGCATTTT	CASSTTYHPNQPQHF
-	TRBV6-2/TRBV6-3	-	TRBJ1-2	TGTGCCAGCAGTTACTCGAACGGTTATGGCTACACCTTC	CASSYSNGYGYTF
-	TRBV5-1	TRBD1	TRBJ1-6	TGCGCCAGCAGCTTGGTCGGGACAGCTTATTCACCCCTCCACTTT	CASSLVGTAYSPLHF
-	TRBV4-1	TRBD2	TRBJ2-2	TGCGCCAGCAGCCACCTACTGCGCGGGGGGGCCGGGACCGGGGAGCTGTTTTTT	CASSHLLRGGAGTGELFF
-	TRBV19	TRBD1	TRBJ1-3	TGTGCCAGTAGGACGGGACAGCCATCCTCTGGAAACACCATATATTTT	CASRTGQPSSGNTIYF
-	TRBV12-3/TRBV12-4	TRBD1	TRBJ1-6	TGTGCCAGCAGGAAAACAGGGGATTCACCCCTCCACTTT	CASRKTGDSPLHF
-	TRBV28	TRBD2	TRBJ2-1	TGTGCCAGCAGCTGGGGAGCGGGGGGCAATCACAATGAGCAGTTCTTC	CASSWGAGGNHNEQFF